This T cell receptor beta chain was sequenced during a study of cytomegalovirus exposure and HLA in healthy donors. Study context: In an early release, HLA-typed donors contributed tens of millions of unique TCR sequences.

The PCR made use of 60 Vbeta and 13 Jbeta primers. Data came from immunoSEQ multiplex PCR; TCRdb stores just in-frame clones and leaves some out. The sample contains roughly 98,000 clones, around 73% of which appear only once. The clonotype was recovered from a man aged 35 to 55 in good health and CMV-seronegative. Material for sequencing was PBMCs.

The CDR3, as DNA: TGTGCCAGCAGTTTAATCGGCAGGGGGCGCCACGAGCAGTACTTC. It encodes CASSLIGRGRHEQYF. This chain connects TRBV28 to TRBJ2-7, with 8 bases identical to TRBD1. CDR1 MDHEN and CDR2 SYDVKM come from the germline V gene. This CDR3 contains 15 residues. The V gene end was trimmed by 2 bases and the J gene end by 5 bases; junction bases not matched to a gene: 8.